The T cell receptor (beta chain) described here comes from a study of OX40 agonist ivuxolimab in advanced cancers. As for the study in general: Ivuxolimab is an agonistic anti-OX40 (CD134) antibody, and patients were treated with it. Regarding the study as a whole: Within 6 weeks, CD4+ and CD8+ blood T cells expanded clonally at 0.1 to 3.0 mg/kg.

Clones were sequenced by immunoSEQ multiplex PCR, and TCRdb holds only the in-frame ones, with some missing. The sample includes approximately 37,000 clones, roughly 89% of them seen just once. CDR1 and CDR2 from the germline V gene are SGDLS and YYNGEE. J lost 3 bases, V lost 4 bases, and 6 bases had no gene match. The CDR3 has 16 residues. A remark on this clone: Its antigen is unidentified.

This clonotype was sampled from an adult with an advanced solid tumor such as melanoma, head and neck, liver or kidney cancer. Sequenced here: CD4+ or CD8+ T cells sorted from blood, sampled in a trial of the OX40 agonist ivuxolimab. The rearrangement joins TRBV9 to TRBJ2-2; the match to TRBD2 covers 10 bases. DNA for the CDR3: TGTGCCAGCAGCCCCCGGACTAGCGGTGACACCGGGGAGCTGTTTTTT. Translation: CASSPRTSGDTGELFF.